Listed here are 26 T cell receptor beta chains from one sample, sequenced in a study of a mutant IDH1 vaccine in newly diagnosed glioma. Time point denoted: week 35, safety follow-up. A 20-mer mutant IDH1 peptide at 300 ug was injected subcutaneously with topical imiquimod. Profiling relied on immunoSEQ multiplex PCR, and the TCRdb table lists in-frame clones only, not all of them. The sample includes approximately 45,000 clones, approximately 92% seen only once; the top ten take around 2%. Which antigens these TCRs recognize remains unknown. The input for sequencing was PBMCs, taken from a glioma patient whose treatment included an IDH1 peptide vaccine. The receptors here all came from a man aged 45 to 65 with glioma.

The chain links TRBV4-1 to TRBJ2-2; no clear D gene. V dropped 2 bases and J dropped 6 bases, with 7 bases sitting between them. Germline CDR1 MGHRA, CDR2 YSYEKL. The CDR3 has 13 amino acids. The CDR3 nucleotides are TGCGCCAGCAGCCAATTTTGGGCCGGGGAGCTGTTTTTT. Translating gives CASSQFWAGELFF.

The chain uses TRBV5-1 and TRBJ1-2; no reliable D call. Germline CDR1 SGHRS, CDR2 YFSETQ. The CDR3 has 14 residues. V lost 0 bases and J 4 bases, leaving 10 bases between the germline ends. For the CDR3, the DNA is TGCGCCAGCAGCTTGGACCCGAGCGGCTATGGCTACACCTTC. Translating gives CASSLDPSGYGYTF.

The rearrangement joins TRBV2 to TRBJ2-2; TRBD1 agrees at 7 bases. The germline V gene has CDR1 SNHLY and CDR2 FYNNEI. This CDR3 comprises 14 residues. J lost 2 bases, V lost 7 bases, and 4 bases had no gene match. This CDR3 is CASNRDSNTGELFF. In nucleotides, the CDR3 is TGTGCCAGCAACAGGGACAGTAACACCGGGGAGCTGTTTTTT.

The chain uses TRBV5-1 and TRBJ2-2, with a tentative D call TRBD2 (5 bases). Germline V gives CDR1 SGHRS, CDR2 YFSETQ. The CDR3 has 17 residues. V lost 0 bases, J lost 6 bases, and 18 bases lay in between. The CDR3: CASSLGPRGLGSGELFF. As DNA, the CDR3 is TGCGCCAGCAGCTTGGGTCCACGAGGGTTAGGGTCCGGGGAGCTGTTTTTT.

J is TRBJ2-7 and V is TRBV30; 8 positions match TRBD1. The V gene's germline CDR1 is GTSNPN and CDR2 SVGIG (reference sequence). The junction had 2 bases not matched to a gene; V was cut back by 2 bases and J by 2 bases. The CDR3 sequence is 13 residues long. The CDR3 region is CAWSQGAPYEQYF. CDR3 DNA: TGTGCCTGGAGTCAGGGGGCTCCCTACGAGCAGTACTTC.

The chain has TRBV2 and TRBJ1-1; no clear D gene. Germline-derived CDR1 and CDR2 are SNHLY and FYNNEI. This CDR3 is 15 amino acids long. Deletions cut 1 base from V and 0 bases from J, with 9 bases between. CDR3 DNA: TGTGCCAGCAGTGAAGTAGCTAAAATGAACACTGAAGCTTTCTTT. Translating it yields CASSEVAKMNTEAFF.

This chain links TRBV7-9 with TRBJ2-2, with D tentatively TRBD2 (5 bases). In germline, CDR1 is SEHNR, CDR2 FQNEAQ (reference sequence). V shed 6 bases and J shed 7 bases, with 9 bases lying between them. The CDR3 is made up of 12 amino acids. CDR3 nucleotide sequence: TGTGCCAGCAGGGCACGGGGCGGGGAGCTGTTTTTT. As protein: CASRARGGELFF. The whole variable domain, filled in from reference TRBV7-9 and TRBJ2-2, reads DTGVSQNPRHKITKRGQNVTFRCDPISEHNRLYWYRQTLGQGPEFLTYFQNEAQLEKSRLLSDRFSAERPKGSFSTLEIQRTEQGDSAMYLCASRARGGELFFGEGSRLTVL.

This chain joins TRBV28 and TRBJ2-7; 8 bases fit TRBD2. V dropped 10 bases and J dropped 2; count of bases not matched to a gene: 7. The CDR3 covers 13 residues. From germline, CDR1 is MDHEN and CDR2 SYDVKM. The CDR3 DNA sequence: TGTGCCACCCTCGGGACTAGTGCCTACGAGCAGTACTTC. Encoded protein: CATLGTSAYEQYF.

The V and J genes are TRBV23-1 and TRBJ2-7, with D possibly matching TRBD2 (6 bases). TRBV23-1 is an ORF for which the function is uncertain. The CDR3 is made up of 15 amino acids. Trimming stripped 3 bases from V and 5 bases from J, with 17 bases between. CDR3 coding DNA: TGCGCCAGCAGTCACCCGGGGGACGAAACCCACGAGCAGTACTTC. Translating it yields CASSHPGDETHEQYF.

V is TRBV10-3 and J is TRBJ2-3, with D perhaps TRBD2 (5 bases). This CDR3 is built from 14 residues. In germline, CDR1 is ENHRY, CDR2 SYGVKD. V was pared by 5 bases and J by 4 bases, with 13 bases between. The CDR3 DNA reads TGTGCCATCAGTCCCGGGGTTAAGGCAGATACGCAGTATTTT. It is translated as CAISPGVKADTQYF.

This clone was detected once. The rearrangement links TRBV10-3 to TRBJ2-5; D is unclear. The CDR3 is 13 residues long. V was shortened by 10 bases and J by 5 bases, with 17 bases between the two germline ends. The germline V gene has CDR1 ENHRY and CDR2 SYGVKD. The CDR3 region has the DNA TGTGCCACGGCCCGGGCGTATGGGGAGACCCAGTACTTC. It specifies CATARAYGETQYF.

The chain employs TRBV5-6 and TRBJ1-2, with D perhaps matching TRBD1 (5 bases). The CDR3 is 14 amino acids. Germline V gene sequence: CDR1 SGHDT, CDR2 YYEEEE. V dropped 0 bases and J dropped 8 bases, with 14 bases sitting between them. CDR3 sequence: CASSLGRAGGGYTF. The DNA for the CDR3 is TGTGCCAGCAGCTTGGGCAGGGCTGGAGGAGGCTACACCTTC.

V and J are TRBV5-5 and TRBJ2-1, with D perhaps TRBD1 (6 bases). This CDR3 region has 15 residues. Trimming left V 7 bases short and J 2 bases short, with 16 bases between. Germline V gene sequence: CDR1 SGHKS, CDR2 YYEKEE (reference sequence). DNA for the CDR3: TGTGCCAGCCTCCCGTCCCAGGGGCCCTACAATGAGCAGTTCTTC. Translating gives CASLPSQGPYNEQFF. Based on the CDR3 plus reference TRBV5-5 and TRBJ2-1, the full variable domain is DAGVTQSPTHLIKTRGQQVTLRCSPISGHKSVSWYQQVLGQGPQFIFQYYEKEERGRGNFPDRFSARQFPNYSSELNVNALLLGDSALYLCASLPSQGPYNEQFFGPGTRLTVL.

The CDR3 reads CASSSRRDRGTDTQYF. The CDR3 DNA follows: TGTGCCAGCAGCTCCCGCCGGGACAGGGGCACAGATACGCAGTATTTT. The chain recombines TRBV5-5 with TRBJ2-3, with TRBD1 matching over 9 bases. The CDR3 is 16 residues long. The V gene's germline CDR1 is SGHKS and CDR2 YYEKEE (reference sequence). The V segment lost 3 bases and the J segment 1 base; nucleotides outside the gene matches: 6.

This clone was seen just once. V gene TRBV2 combines with J gene TRBJ2-3, with 9 bases lining up with TRBD1. The CDR3 spans 15 residues. J was trimmed by 3 bases and V by 6 bases; bases with no gene match: 7. The germline CDR1 and CDR2 sequences are SNHLY and FYNNEI. DNA of the CDR3: TGTGCCAGCAGGGAGACAGGGGGACCGACAGATACGCAGTATTTT. Translation: CASRETGGPTDTQYF.

The CDR3 loop reads CASSLTTGAYEQYF. The CDR3 nucleotides are TGTGCCAGCAGCTTGACTACAGGGGCCTACGAGCAGTACTTC. The chain employs TRBV5-8 and TRBJ2-7, with TRBD1 matching 7 bases. Germline loops: CDR1 SGHTS, CDR2 YDEGEE. The CDR3 length is 14 residues. Losses at the gene ends were 1 base for V and 2 bases for J; bases not matched to a gene: 3.

This clone has a handful of counts. V gene TRBV5-5 combines with J gene TRBJ2-3; D remains unclear. Germline V gene data show CDR1 as SGHKS and CDR2 as YYEKEE (reference sequence). Trimming removed 4 bases at V and 5 bases at J, with 14 bases between. CDR3 length: 14 residues. The DNA of the CDR3 is TGTGCCAGCAGCCTAGGATACTCCCTAGATACGCAGTATTTT. It is translated as CASSLGYSLDTQYF.

This sequence joins TRBV7-9 and TRBJ2-2; TRBD1 agrees at 7 bases. This CDR3 is built from 16 residues. With V trimmed by 5 bases and J by 3 bases, 9 bases remained unmatched. Germline V lookup: CDR1 SEHNR, CDR2 FQNEAQ (reference sequence). The CDR3 protein is CASSPYRTGYTGELFF. The CDR3 nucleotides read TGTGCCAGCAGCCCATATCGGACAGGATACACCGGGGAGCTGTTTTTT.

A single count supports this clone. The chain combines TRBV9 with TRBJ2-7, with no clear D. Looked up from germline, CDR1 is SGDLS and CDR2 is YYNGEE. V dropped 0 bases and J dropped 6 bases, with 22 bases sitting between them. The CDR3 is 17 residues long. CDR3 nucleotide sequence: TGTGCCAGCAGCGTAGGGCCTTGGGCGGCCAGTTGGGGCGAGCAGTACTTC. Protein: CASSVGPWAASWGEQYF.

The genes are TRBV9 and TRBJ2-2, with unresolved D. Germline V gene lookup returns CDR1 SGDLS and CDR2 YYNGEE. V was pared by 0 bases and J by 7 bases, with 7 bases between. The length of the CDR3 is 13 residues. The CDR3 DNA sequence: TGTGCCAGCAGCGTAGTCGGTCACGGGGAGCTGTTTTTT. Its translation: CASSVVGHGELFF.

The chain links TRBV6-1 to TRBJ1-5; D ambiguous. This CDR3 is built from 15 residues. Germline V gives CDR1 MNHNS, CDR2 SASEGT. V was pared by 2 bases and J by 7 bases, with 15 bases between. CDR3 DNA: TGTGCCAGCAGTGAAAATCCGGCTCTCCTACAGCCCCAGCATTTT. It is translated as CASSENPALLQPQHF.

The chain recombines TRBV7-2 with TRBJ2-7; D is perhaps TRBD2 (7 bases). The V and J ends lost 3 bases and 5 bases respectively, with 14 bases between them. This CDR3 comprises 14 residues. The germline V gene has CDR1 SGHTA and CDR2 FQGNSA. The CDR3 coding sequence is TGTGCCAGCAGCTTCTACAGGGAGGGGAACGAGCAGTACTTC. This encodes CASSFYREGNEQYF.

The rearrangement uses TRBV19 and TRBJ2-1, with TRBD2 identical over 12 bases. This CDR3 has 15 residues. V gave up 5 bases and J gave up 6 bases; unmatched junction bases: 5. From germline, CDR1 is LNHDA and CDR2 SQIVND (reference sequence). The CDR3 DNA reads as TGTGCCAGTAGTGTGCTAGCGGGGGGGAGCAATGAGCAGTTCTTC. It codes for CASSVLAGGSNEQFF.

The chain combines TRBV19 with TRBJ2-7; 9 bases line up with TRBD1. V was clipped by 4 bases and J by 2 bases; unmatched bases: 3. CDR1 and CDR2 (germline): LNHDA, SQIVND (reference sequence). The CDR3 is 14 residues long. The CDR3 region has the DNA TGTGCCAGTAGTAGGGGACAGGGCCCCTACGAGCAGTACTTC. It codes for CASSRGQGPYEQYF. The whole variable domain, filled in from reference TRBV19 and TRBJ2-7, reads DGGITQSPKYLFRKEGQNVTLSCEQNLNHDAMYWYRQDPGQGLRLIYYSQIVNDFQKGDIAEGYSVSREKKESFPLTVTSAQKNPTAFYLCASSRGQGPYEQYFGPGTRLTVT.

J is TRBJ2-7 and V is TRBV7-8, with 9 bases that match TRBD1. Looked up from germline, CDR1 is SGHVS and CDR2 is FQNEAQ. The V and J ends lost 5 bases and 3 bases, in that order; junction bases with no gene match: 5. This CDR3 comprises 14 residues. The DNA of the CDR3 is TGTGCCAGCAGCCCGGGGACAGGGCTCTACGAGCAGTACTTC. Protein product: CASSPGTGLYEQYF.

The chain has TRBV2 and TRBJ2-1; 9 nucleotides line up with TRBD2. This CDR3 spans 14 amino acids. From germline, CDR1 is SNHLY and CDR2 FYNNEI. With 7 bases clipped from V and 3 bases from J, the junction kept 4 bases outside the gene matches. CDR3 loop: CASIEREVYNEQFF. In DNA, the CDR3 is TGTGCCAGCATCGAGCGGGAGGTCTACAATGAGCAGTTCTTC.